This T cell receptor (beta chain) was identified in a study of blood T cell repertoires in COVID-19. This CDR3 contains 14 residues. The V and J ends lost 7 bases and 2 bases, in that order; junction bases with no gene match: 4. Germline V CDR1 and CDR2: MNHEY, SVGAGI. Per the authors' pipeline: Researchers report that nucleated cell counts were estimated from reference gene primer amplification. Assay used: immunoSEQ multiplex PCR; TCRdb lists only in-frame clones, some missing. For V, J and clone size, that table is used; D and trimming come from the DNA. This table holds approximately 140,000 clones, around four fifths found once.

The sequencing sample was made of peripheral blood. The source is a man aged 70-80 years with acute or convalescent COVID-19. The V call is TRBV6-5, the J call TRBJ1-2; 10 bases line up with TRBD1. CDR3 in amino acids: CASTGQGHNYGYTF. The CDR3 DNA reads TGTGCCAGCACGGGACAGGGGCACAACTATGGCTACACCTTC.